This TCR beta chain originates from a study of blood T cells in healthy people across ages. The V segment lost 3 bases and the J segment 2 bases; nucleotides outside the gene matches: 10. The length of the CDR3 is 16 residues. Germline CDR1 reads SQVTM; CDR2 reads ANQGSEA. A second 7 to 11 cycle PCR used barcoded and J-beta primers. A single record per CDR3 protein comes from TCRdb applying MiXCR to the 5' RACE reads. This repertoire shows 750,000 or so distinct CDR3 sequences, around 25% found once; its top ten account for more than 7.5%. This clonotype has more than one count but fewer than ten. These data were likewise used in another study, on T cells of mothers and their children.

J is TRBJ2-7 and V is TRBV29-1; 10 bases are a match to TRBD2. The sample was blood. The source of this sequence is a boy between 10 and 17 years old in good health. The CDR3 here is CSVEDQLAGTAYEQYF. DNA of the CDR3: TGCAGCGTTGAGGATCAACTAGCGGGAACAGCCTACGAGCAGTACTTC.